The T cell receptor beta chain under discussion was sequenced for a study of blood T cell repertoires in COVID-19. Study background: Material from acute and convalescent COVID-19 was sourced from the United States, Italy and Spain. PBMCs, B-cell-depleted T cells, or T cells provided the cDNA or gDNA that made up the material.

In the study's own analysis: Estimates of nucleated cell counts were drawn from the amplification of reference gene primers. The repertoire was sequenced with immunoSEQ multiplex PCR; TCRdb's copy has only in-frame clones and lacks some. The D gene and trimming were derived from the DNA, and the V and J assignments and clone size from that table. The repertoire holds about 67,000 clones, roughly 90% seen once, with approximately 4.7% in the top ten. The clonotype comes from a man in his fifties or sixties with active COVID-19. Source material: peripheral blood.

CDR3 in DNA: TGCAGCGTGCTCAGTAGCAACGAGCAGTACTTC. Protein sequence: CSVLSSNEQYF. The V gene is TRBV29-1, the J gene TRBJ2-7; no firm D call. The germline V gene has CDR1 SQVTM and CDR2 ANQGSEA. V lost 6 bases and J lost 5, with 11 bases in between. CDR3 length equals 11 residues.